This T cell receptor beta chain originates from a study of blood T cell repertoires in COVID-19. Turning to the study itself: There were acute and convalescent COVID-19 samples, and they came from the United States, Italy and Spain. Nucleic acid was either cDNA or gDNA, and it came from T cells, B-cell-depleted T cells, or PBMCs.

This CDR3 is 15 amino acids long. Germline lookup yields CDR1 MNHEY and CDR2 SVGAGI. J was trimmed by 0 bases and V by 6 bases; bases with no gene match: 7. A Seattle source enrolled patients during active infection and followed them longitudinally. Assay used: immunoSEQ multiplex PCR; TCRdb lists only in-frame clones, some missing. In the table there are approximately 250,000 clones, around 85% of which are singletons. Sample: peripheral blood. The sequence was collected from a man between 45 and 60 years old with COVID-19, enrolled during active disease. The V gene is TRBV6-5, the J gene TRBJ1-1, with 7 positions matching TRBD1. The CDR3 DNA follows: TGTGCCAGCAGCTATATGACAGGGTTGAACACTGAAGCTTTCTTT. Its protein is CASSYMTGLNTEAFF.